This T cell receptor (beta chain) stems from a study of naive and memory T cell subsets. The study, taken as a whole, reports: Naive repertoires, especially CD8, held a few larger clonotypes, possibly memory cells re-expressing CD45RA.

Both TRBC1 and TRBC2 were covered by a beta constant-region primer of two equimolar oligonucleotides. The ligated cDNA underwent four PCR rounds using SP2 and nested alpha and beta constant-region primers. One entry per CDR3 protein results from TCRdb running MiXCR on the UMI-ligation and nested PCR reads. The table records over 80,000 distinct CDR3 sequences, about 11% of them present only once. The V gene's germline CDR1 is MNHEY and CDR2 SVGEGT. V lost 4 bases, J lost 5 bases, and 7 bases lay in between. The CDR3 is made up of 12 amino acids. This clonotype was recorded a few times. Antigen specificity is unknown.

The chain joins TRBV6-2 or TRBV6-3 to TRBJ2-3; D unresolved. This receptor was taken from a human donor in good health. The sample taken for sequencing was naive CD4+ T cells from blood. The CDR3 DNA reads TGTGCCAGCAGTTTTTTGCGAGATACGCAGTATTTT. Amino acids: CASSFLRDTQYF.